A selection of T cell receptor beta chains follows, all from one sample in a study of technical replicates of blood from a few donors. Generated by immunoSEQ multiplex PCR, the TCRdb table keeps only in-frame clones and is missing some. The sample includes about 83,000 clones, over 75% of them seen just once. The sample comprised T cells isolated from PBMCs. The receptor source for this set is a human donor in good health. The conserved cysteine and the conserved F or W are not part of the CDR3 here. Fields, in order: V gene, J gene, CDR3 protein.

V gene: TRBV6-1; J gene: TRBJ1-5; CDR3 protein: ASSGTGTQPQH
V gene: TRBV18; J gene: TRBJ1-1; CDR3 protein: ASSPTGSGNTEAF
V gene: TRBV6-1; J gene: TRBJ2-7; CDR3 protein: ASSAGQGSYEQY
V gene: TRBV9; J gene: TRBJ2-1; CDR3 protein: ASSVATSGWSYNEQF
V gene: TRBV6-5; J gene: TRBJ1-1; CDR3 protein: ASSTGTGTHTEAF
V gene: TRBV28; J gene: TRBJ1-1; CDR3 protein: ASSLRTATEAF
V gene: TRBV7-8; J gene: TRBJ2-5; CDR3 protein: ASSFGTMETQY
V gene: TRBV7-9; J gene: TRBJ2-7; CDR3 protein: ASSLVRQGTYEQY
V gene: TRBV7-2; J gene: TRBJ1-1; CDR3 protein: ASSFYVNTEAF
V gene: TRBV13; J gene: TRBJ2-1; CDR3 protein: ASSLEVRRDEQF
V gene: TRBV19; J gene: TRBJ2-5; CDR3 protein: ASSMGTALQETQY
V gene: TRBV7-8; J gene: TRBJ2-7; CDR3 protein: ASSPGLGLQGTYEQY
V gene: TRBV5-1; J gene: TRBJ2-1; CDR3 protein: ASSFEAPGTGGYNEQF
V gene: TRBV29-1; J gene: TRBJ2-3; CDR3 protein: SVSSDLSSTDTQY
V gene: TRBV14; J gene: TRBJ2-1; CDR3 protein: ASSQDRGYWDRGYNEQF
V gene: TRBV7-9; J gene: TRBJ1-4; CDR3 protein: ASSMGQDNEKLF
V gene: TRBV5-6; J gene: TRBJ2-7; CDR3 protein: ASSLLLQGVSYEQY
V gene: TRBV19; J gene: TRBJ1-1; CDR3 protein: ASSYQGASTEAF
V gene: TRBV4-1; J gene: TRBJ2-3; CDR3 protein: ASTYGSRRYLNSTDTQY
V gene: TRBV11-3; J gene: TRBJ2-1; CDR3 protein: ASTTGTSGVYNEQF
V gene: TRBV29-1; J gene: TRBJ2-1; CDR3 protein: SVEDQDSSSYNEQF
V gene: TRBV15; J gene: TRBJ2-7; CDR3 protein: ATSSSGEQY
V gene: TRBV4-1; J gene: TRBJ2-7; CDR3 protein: ASSQRRLAEKGEQY
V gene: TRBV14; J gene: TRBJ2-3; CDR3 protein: ASSPPGKGFTDTQY
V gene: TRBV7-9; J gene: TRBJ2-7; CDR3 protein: ASSLTEYEQY
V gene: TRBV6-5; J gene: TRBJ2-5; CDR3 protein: ASTSIAGGPETQY
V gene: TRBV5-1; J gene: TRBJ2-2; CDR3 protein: ASSFNTGELF
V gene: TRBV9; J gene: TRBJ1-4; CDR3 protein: ASSFRGNTNEKLF
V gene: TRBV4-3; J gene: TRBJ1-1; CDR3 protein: AAGVGAEAF
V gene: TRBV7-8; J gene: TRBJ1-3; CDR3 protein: ASSFHRGVGNTIY
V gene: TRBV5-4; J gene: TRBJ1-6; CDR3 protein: ASRTDLSSPLH
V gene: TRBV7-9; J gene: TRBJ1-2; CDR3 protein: ASSSPRGQNGYT
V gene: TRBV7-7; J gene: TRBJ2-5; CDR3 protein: ASTPGQIFQETQY
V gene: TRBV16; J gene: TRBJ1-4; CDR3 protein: ASSRLGGSNEKLF
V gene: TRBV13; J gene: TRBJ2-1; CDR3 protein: ASSLGLWGTSGNEQF
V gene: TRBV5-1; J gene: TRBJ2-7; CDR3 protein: ASSFSSSYEQY
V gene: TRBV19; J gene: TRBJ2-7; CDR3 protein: ASTQDRDSYEQY
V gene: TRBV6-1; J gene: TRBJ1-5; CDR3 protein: ASSEIGPQH
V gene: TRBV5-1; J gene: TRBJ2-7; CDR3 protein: ASSRGNSYEQY
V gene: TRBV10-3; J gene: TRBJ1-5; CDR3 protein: AISESLAIHDYQPQH
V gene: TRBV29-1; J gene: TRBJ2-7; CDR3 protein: SVESQENSYEQY
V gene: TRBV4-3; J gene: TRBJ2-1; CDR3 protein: ASSQAGGAYNEQF
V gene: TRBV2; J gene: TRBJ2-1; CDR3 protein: ASSGAGFGSYNEQF
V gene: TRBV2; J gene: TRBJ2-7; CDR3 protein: ASSALVSKEQY
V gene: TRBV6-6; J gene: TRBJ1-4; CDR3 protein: ASSSLDRDREKLF